Presented here are 2 T cell receptor beta chains from one specimen sequenced in a study of OX40 agonist ivuxolimab in advanced cancers. The assay was immunoSEQ multiplex PCR, and TCRdb's table has in-frame clones only and misses some. This sample has some 77,000 clones, with about 93% found just once. Here the sequenced sample was CD4+ or CD8+ T cells sorted from blood, taken in a trial of the OX40 agonist ivuxolimab. All receptors derive from an adult with an advanced solid tumor such as melanoma, head and neck, liver or kidney cancer.

This chain uses TRBV6-1 with TRBJ2-1; a weak D match, TRBD2 (5 bases). Germline CDR1 and CDR2: MNHNS and SASEGT. The CDR3 spans 15 residues. Trimming left V 0 bases short and J 7 bases short, with 13 bases between. The CDR3 DNA is TGTGCCAGCAGTGAAGCGAGCGGCCACTCAAATGAGCAGTTCTTC. This codes for CASSEASGHSNEQFF.

The chain employs TRBV10-3 and TRBJ2-7; TRBD1 aligns across 10 bases. The germline CDR1 and CDR2 sequences are ENHRY and SYGVKD. Germline trimming cut 0 bases from V and 3 bases from J; bases unmatched to any gene: 2. CDR3 length equals 15 residues. CDR3 nucleotides: TGTGCCATCAGTGAGTCGACAGGGGGCAACTACGAGCAGTACTTC. Amino acids: CAISESTGGNYEQYF.